These 10 T cell receptor beta chains share one sample of origin, sequenced in a study of memory CD4+ T cells and cytomegalovirus serostatus (dated by TCRdb to the late 2010s). Libraries came from the immunoSEQ multiplex PCR assay. TCRdb limited this immuneACCESS table to in-frame rearrangements with V and J called. A share of clones is missing; checked studies link under half to unresolved V genes, and the rest is unexplained. The sample records under 80,000 clones, around four fifths of which are singletons. Together, the top ten hold just over 2.5% of the sample. A FACSAria II was used to sort memory CD4+ T cells, defined as single viable CD3+CD4+CD8-CD45RO+ cells. Sequenced: memory CD4+ T cells from blood. These TCRs come from an adult in good health and CMV-seropositive.

The J gene is TRBJ2-5, the V gene TRBV28, with 8 positions matching TRBD1. V was clipped by 4 bases and J by 4 bases; unmatched bases: 11. The CDR3 totals 16 residues. CDR1 is MDHEN, CDR2 SYDVKM, per germline. CDR3 residues: CASSSPTGTGGETQYF. In DNA form, the CDR3 reads TGTGCCAGCAGTTCTCCGACCGGGACAGGCGGAGAGACCCAGTACTTC.

The J gene is TRBJ1-5, the V gene TRBV15; the match to TRBD1 covers 8 bases. The CDR3 totals 13 residues. V gave up 8 bases and J gave up 7 bases; unmatched junction bases: 7. Germline V CDR1 and CDR2: LNHNV, YYDKDF (reference sequence). For the CDR3, the DNA is TGTGCCACCGGGACAGGATTCGTCCAGCCCCAGCATTTT. This encodes CATGTGFVQPQHF.

V and J are TRBV5-1 and TRBJ1-2; D not resolved. Trimming took off 0 bases at V and 2 bases at J, with 5 bases between the two ends. Germline CDR1 SGHRS, CDR2 YFSETQ. This CDR3 has 13 amino acids. The CDR3: CASSLVQNYGYTF. CDR3 nucleotide sequence: TGCGCCAGCAGCTTGGTTCAGAACTATGGCTACACCTTC.

This chain connects TRBV11-2 to TRBJ2-3; 7 positions agree with TRBD1. Germline V CDR1 and CDR2: SGHAT, FQNNGV. The junction had 5 bases not matched to a gene; V was cut back by 5 bases and J by 6 bases. The CDR3 loop spans 13 amino acids. The CDR3 bases are TGTGCCAGCAGCCAAGACAGGGAGGATACGCAGTATTTT. Its translation: CASSQDREDTQYF.

The CDR3 region has the DNA TGTGCCAGCAGCCTTAATAGCGGGAGAAACCAAGAGACCCAGTACTTC. Translating gives CASSLNSGRNQETQYF. The chain joins TRBV7-8 to TRBJ2-5, with TRBD2 matching 9 bases. Germline assignment: CDR1 SGHVS and CDR2 FQNEAQ. The CDR3 covers 16 residues. V trimming: 5 bases; J trimming: 0 bases; junction bases outside the gene matches: 7.

This chain connects TRBV7-8 to TRBJ2-5; TRBD2 matches at 9 bases. CDR1 is SGHVS and CDR2 is FQNEAQ in the germline V gene. V gave up 0 bases and J gave up 4 bases; unmatched junction bases: 3. CDR3 size: 15 residues. The CDR3 reads CASSLAALAGETQYF. The CDR3 coding sequence is TGTGCCAGCAGCTTAGCTGCACTAGCGGGAGAGACCCAGTACTTC.

The rearrangement links TRBV11-3 to TRBJ2-7; a possible D gene is TRBD1 (6 bases). The V end lost 2 bases, the J end lost 6 bases, and 11 bases lay between the germline ends. The germline gives CDR1 SGHNT, CDR2 YENEEA. The CDR3 spans 13 residues. CDR3 protein: CASSLSRGGEQYF. The CDR3 region has the DNA TGTGCCAGCAGCTTAAGCAGGGGTGGCGAGCAGTACTTC. The variable domain in full, completed from reference TRBV11-3 and TRBJ2-7, reads EAGVVQSPRYKIIEKKQPVAFWCNPISGHNTLYWYLQNLGQGPELLIRYENEEAVDDSQLPKDRFSAERLKGVDSTLKIQPAELGDSAVYLCASSLSRGGEQYFGPGTRLTVT.

The CDR3 sequence is CASSLGRIGEAFF. The DNA of the CDR3 is TGTGCCAGCAGTTTAGGTCGAATTGGAGAAGCTTTCTTT. This chain uses TRBV27 with TRBJ1-1; D is uncertain. Germline CDR1 MNHEY, CDR2 SMNVEV (reference sequence). V lost 2 bases and J lost 8, with 12 bases in between. The CDR3 spans 13 residues.

DNA of the CDR3: TGTGCCAGCAGCGTAGGCCTAGCGGGAGTCGAGACCCAGTACTTC. Its protein is CASSVGLAGVETQYF. The chain carries TRBV9 and TRBJ2-5; TRBD2 matches 10 bases. V was clipped by 0 bases and J by 5 bases; unmatched bases: 4. This CDR3 has 15 residues. Looked up from germline, CDR1 is SGDLS and CDR2 is YYNGEE. The variable domain in full, with the rest retrieved from reference TRBV9 and TRBJ2-5, is DSGVTQTPKHLITATGQRVTLRCSPRSGDLSVYWYQQSLDQGLQFLIQYYNGEERAKGNILERFSAQQFPDLHSELNLSSLELGDSALYFCASSVGLAGVETQYFGPGTRLLVL.

CDR3 amino acids: CASTPGDRVEAFF. The DNA of the CDR3 is TGTGCCAGCACCCCGGGGGACAGGGTCGAAGCTTTCTTT. The chain has TRBV11-3 and TRBJ1-1, with TRBD1 identical over 9 bases. Per the germline V gene, CDR1 is SGHNT and CDR2 is YENEEA. The V and J ends lost 7 bases and 8 bases, in that order; junction bases with no gene match: 8. CDR3 length: 13 residues.